This TCR beta chain was recovered during a study of blood T cell repertoires in COVID-19. Study details: The United States, Italy and Spain supplied acute and convalescent COVID-19 samples. Sample material is recorded as cDNA or gDNA derived from T cells, B-cell-depleted T cells, or PBMCs.

CDR1 is SNHLY, CDR2 FYNNEI, per germline. There are 12 residues in the CDR3. The germline V and J ends were trimmed by 1 base and 8 bases, with 8 bases remaining between them. How the authors handled the data: Amplification of reference gene primers provided the estimated nucleated cell counts. The table came from immunoSEQ multiplex PCR; TCRdb's copy has only in-frame clones and leaves some out. Clone size and the V and J calls come from that table; the DNA yielded D and trimming. This table holds 250,000 to 300,000 clones, 85% found once. The source material was peripheral blood. The rearrangement uses TRBV2 and TRBJ1-1; D unclear. This TCR derives from a man aged 45-65 years with active or convalescent COVID-19. In DNA, the CDR3 is TGTGCCAGCAGTGAAGTCGCGGGGGAAGCTTTCTTT. Its protein product is CASSEVAGEAFF.